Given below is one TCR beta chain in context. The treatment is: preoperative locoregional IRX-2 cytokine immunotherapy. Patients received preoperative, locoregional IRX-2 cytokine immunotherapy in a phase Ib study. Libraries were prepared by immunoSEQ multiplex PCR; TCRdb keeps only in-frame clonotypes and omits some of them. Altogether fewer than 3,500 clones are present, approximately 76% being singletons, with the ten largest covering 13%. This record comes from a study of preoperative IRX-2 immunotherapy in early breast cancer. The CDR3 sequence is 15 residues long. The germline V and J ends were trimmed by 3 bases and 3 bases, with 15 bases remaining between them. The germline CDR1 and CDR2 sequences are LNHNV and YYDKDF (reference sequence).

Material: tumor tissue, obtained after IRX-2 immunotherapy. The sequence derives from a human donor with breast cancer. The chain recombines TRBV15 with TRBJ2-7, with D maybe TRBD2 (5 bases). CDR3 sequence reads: CATSRGRGLRYEQYF. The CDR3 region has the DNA TGTGCCACCAGCAGGGGCAGAGGGCTCCGCTACGAGCAGTACTTC.